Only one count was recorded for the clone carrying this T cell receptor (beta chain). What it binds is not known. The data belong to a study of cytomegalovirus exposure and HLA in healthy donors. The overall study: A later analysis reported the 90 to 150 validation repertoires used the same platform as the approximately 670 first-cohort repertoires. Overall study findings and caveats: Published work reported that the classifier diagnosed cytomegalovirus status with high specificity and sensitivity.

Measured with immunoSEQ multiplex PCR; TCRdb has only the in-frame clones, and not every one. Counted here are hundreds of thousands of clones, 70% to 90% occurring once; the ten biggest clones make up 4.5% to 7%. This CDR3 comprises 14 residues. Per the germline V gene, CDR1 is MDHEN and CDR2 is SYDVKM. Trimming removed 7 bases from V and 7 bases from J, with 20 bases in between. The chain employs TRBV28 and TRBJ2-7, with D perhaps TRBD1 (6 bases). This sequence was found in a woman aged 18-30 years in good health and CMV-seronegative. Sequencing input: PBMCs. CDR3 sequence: CASNRGTLKLEQYF. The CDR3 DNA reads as TGTGCCAGCAATAGGGGGACCCTGAAGTTGGAGCAGTACTTC. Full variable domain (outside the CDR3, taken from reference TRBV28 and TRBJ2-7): DVKVTQSSRYLVKRTGEKVFLECVQDMDHENMFWYRQDPGLGLRLIYFSYDVKMKEKGDIPEGYSVSREKKERFSLILESASTNQTSMYLCASNRGTLKLEQYFGPGTRLTVT.